There are a few counts of the clone carrying this T cell receptor beta chain. The antigen is not known. The sample originates from a study of identical twins. The CDR3 contains 13 residues. Germline V CDR1 and CDR2: SEHNR, FQNEAQ (reference sequence). V lost 1 base and J 7 bases, leaving 8 bases between the germline ends. MiXCR, applied by TCRdb to the 5' RACE reads, yields one record per CDR3 protein. The table includes about 340,000 distinct CDR3 sequences, 10% to 15% detected once. Overall study findings and caveats: It was cross-sectional statistical analysis, not following the same donors, that the conclusions relied on.

These data were also reused for a study on yellow fever vaccine responses in identical twins.

This sequence was found in a woman under 30 in good health. The chain recombines TRBV7-9 with TRBJ2-1; D gene ambiguous. Sample: CD8+ T cells sorted from blood. The CDR3 nucleotides are TGTGCCAGCAGCTTAGACTACGAGAATGAGCAGTTCTTC. Amino acids: CASSLDYENEQFF.